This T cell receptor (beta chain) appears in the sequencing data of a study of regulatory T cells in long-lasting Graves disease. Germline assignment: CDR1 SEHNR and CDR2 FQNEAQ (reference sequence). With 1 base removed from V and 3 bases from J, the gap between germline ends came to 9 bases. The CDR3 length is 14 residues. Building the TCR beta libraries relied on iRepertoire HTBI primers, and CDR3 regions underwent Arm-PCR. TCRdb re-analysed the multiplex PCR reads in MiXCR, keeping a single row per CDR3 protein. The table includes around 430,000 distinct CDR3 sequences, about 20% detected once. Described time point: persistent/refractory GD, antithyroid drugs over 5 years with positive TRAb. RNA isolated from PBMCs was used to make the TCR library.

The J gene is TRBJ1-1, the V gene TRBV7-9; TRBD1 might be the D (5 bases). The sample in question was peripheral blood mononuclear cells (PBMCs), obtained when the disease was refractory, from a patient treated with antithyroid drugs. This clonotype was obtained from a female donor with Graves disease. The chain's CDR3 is CASSLDRTDTEAFF. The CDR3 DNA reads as TGTGCCAGCAGCTTAGACAGGACCGACACTGAAGCTTTCTTT.